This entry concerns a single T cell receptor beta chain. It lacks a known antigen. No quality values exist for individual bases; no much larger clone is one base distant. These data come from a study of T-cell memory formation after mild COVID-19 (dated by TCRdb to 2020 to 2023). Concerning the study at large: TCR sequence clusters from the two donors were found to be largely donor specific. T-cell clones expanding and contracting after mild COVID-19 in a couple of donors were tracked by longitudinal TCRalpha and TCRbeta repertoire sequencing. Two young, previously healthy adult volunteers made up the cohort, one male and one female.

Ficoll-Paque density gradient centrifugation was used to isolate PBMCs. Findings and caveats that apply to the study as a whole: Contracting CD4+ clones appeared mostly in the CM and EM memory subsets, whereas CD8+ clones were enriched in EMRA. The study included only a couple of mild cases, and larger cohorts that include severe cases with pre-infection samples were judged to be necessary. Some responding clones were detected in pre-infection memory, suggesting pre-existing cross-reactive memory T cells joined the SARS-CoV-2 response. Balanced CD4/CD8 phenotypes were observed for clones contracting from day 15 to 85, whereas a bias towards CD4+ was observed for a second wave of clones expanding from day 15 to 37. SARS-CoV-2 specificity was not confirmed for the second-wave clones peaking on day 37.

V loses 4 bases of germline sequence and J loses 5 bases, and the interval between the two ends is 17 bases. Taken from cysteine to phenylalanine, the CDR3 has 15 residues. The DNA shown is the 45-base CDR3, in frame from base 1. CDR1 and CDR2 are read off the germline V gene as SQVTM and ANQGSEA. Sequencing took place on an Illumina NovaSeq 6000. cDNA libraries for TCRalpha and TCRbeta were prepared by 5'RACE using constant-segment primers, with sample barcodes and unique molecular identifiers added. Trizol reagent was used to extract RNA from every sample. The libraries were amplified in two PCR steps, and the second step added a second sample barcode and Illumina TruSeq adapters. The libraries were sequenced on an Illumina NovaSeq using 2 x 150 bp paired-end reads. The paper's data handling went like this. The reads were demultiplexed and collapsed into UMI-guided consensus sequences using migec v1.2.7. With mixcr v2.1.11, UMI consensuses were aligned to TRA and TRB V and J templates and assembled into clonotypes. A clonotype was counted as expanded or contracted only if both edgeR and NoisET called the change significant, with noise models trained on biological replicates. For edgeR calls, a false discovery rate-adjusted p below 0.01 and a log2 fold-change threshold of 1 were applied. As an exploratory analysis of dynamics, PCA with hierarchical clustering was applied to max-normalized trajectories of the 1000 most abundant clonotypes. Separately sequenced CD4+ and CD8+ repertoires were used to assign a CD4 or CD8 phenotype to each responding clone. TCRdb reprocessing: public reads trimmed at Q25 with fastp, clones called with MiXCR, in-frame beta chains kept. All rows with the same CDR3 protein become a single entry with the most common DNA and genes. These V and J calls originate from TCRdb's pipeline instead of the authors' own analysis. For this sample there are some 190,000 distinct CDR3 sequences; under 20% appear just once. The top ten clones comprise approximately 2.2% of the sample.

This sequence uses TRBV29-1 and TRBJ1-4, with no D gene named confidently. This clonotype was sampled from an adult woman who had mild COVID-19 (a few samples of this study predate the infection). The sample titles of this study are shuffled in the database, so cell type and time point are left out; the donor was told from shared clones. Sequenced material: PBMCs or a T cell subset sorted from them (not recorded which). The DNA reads TGCAGCGTTGCGTTCCCCCAGCGCTCGAATGAAAAACTGTTTTTT. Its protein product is CSVAFPQRSNEKLFF.